A selection of T cell receptor beta chains follows, all from one sample in a study of blood T cell repertoires in COVID-19. Only in-frame clones appear in the TCRdb table, and some are missing; sequencing was by immunoSEQ multiplex PCR. The table has some 210,000 clones, 92% seen once. The sequenced material came from peripheral blood. Every receptor here comes from a man aged 30 to 45 with acute or convalescent COVID-19. Both conserved end residues are part of each CDR3. A D gene is named only where the DNA matches it firmly. Rows give clone size only sometimes, using once, few, many, or a class for an expanded clone.

CDR3 DNA,CDR3 protein,J gene,CDR3 length,V gene,clone size,D gene
TGTGCCAGCAGGGGGGGACAGGGAGCAACTAATGAAAAACTGTTTTTT,CASRGGQGATNEKLFF,TRBJ1-4,16,TRBV6-4,few,TRBD1
TGCGCCAGCAGTGAGGGGCGGGTGGCCCTCAATGAGCAGTTCTTC,CASSEGRVALNEQFF,TRBJ2-1,15,TRBV10-2,NA,NA
TGTGCCAGCAGTTTTAACAGGGCAACTAATGAAAAACTGTTTTTT,CASSFNRATNEKLFF,TRBJ1-4,15,TRBV6-5,NA,NA
TGTGCCAGCAGACGAACAACGGGGGAGACCCAGTACTTC,CASRRTTGETQYF,TRBJ2-5,13,TRBV6-6,NA,NA
TGTGCCAGCAGTTTAATCAGTCCCTCTAATGAAAAACTGTTTTTT,CASSLISPSNEKLFF,TRBJ1-4,15,TRBV28,NA,NA
TGTGCCAGCACTGAAAGGGCGGGGGGCACAGATACGCAGTATTTT,CASTERAGGTDTQYF,TRBJ2-3,15,TRBV19,NA,TRBD2
TGTGCCAGCAGCGTAGGGTCGACTGCCTCCTACGAGCAGTACTTC,CASSVGSTASYEQYF,TRBJ2-7,15,TRBV9,NA,NA
TGCGCCAGCAGCCAATATATTCCGGGACAGGGGAATGAAAAACTGTTTTTT,CASSQYIPGQGNEKLFF,TRBJ1-4,17,TRBV4-1,NA,TRBD1
TGTGCCAGCTCACCACTACCGCGGGTCTCCTACAATGAGCAGTTCTTC,CASSPLPRVSYNEQFF,TRBJ2-1,16,TRBV18,NA,NA
TGTGCCAGCAGCGTAACAGATATCAATTCACCCCTCCACTTT,CASSVTDINSPLHF,TRBJ1-6,14,TRBV9,NA,NA
TGTGCCAGCAGCCAAGGGACTAGCAGAGAGACCCAGTACTTC,CASSQGTSRETQYF,TRBJ2-5,14,TRBV4-2,NA,TRBD2
TGTGCCAGCAGCACAGGACTAGCGGGAGTTGGGGATACGCAGTATTTT,CASSTGLAGVGDTQYF,TRBJ2-3,16,TRBV9,NA,TRBD2
TGCGCCAGCCGCGGAGCGGTCAATCAGCCCCAGCATTTT,CASRGAVNQPQHF,TRBJ1-5,13,TRBV5-1,once,NA
TGTGCCAGCAGCTCCCCCGGGTACCAAGAGACCCAGTACTTC,CASSSPGYQETQYF,TRBJ2-5,14,TRBV7-2,NA,NA
TGTGCCAGCAGCCTGCTGGGGCTTACAAACTCCTACGAGCAGTACTTC,CASSLLGLTNSYEQYF,TRBJ2-7,16,TRBV28,NA,NA
TGTGCCAGCAGACCGACAGGGGGCGTTAGTGGCTACACCTTC,CASRPTGGVSGYTF,TRBJ1-2,14,TRBV6-5,NA,TRBD1
TGTGCCAGCTCACCATTAAACGGACAGGGGGCGAAAAATACGCAGTATTTT,CASSPLNGQGAKNTQYF,TRBJ2-3,17,TRBV18,NA,TRBD1
TGTGCCAGCAGCGGGGGACTAGCGGGGGCCAATGAGCAGTTCTTC,CASSGGLAGANEQFF,TRBJ2-1,15,TRBV5-4,NA,TRBD2
TGTGCCAGCAGCTTAGGGGGGGGGCCCAACGAGCAGTACTTC,CASSLGGGPNEQYF,TRBJ2-7,14,TRBV11-2,NA,NA
TGTGCCAGCAGTTCCTACGGGGTCGTAGGTGAGCAGTACTTC,CASSSYGVVGEQYF,TRBJ2-7,14,TRBV28,NA,NA
TGTGCCAGCAGTCGTACTACGTCCCCGCAGTACTTC,CASSRTTSPQYF,TRBJ2-7,12,TRBV28,NA,NA
TGTGCCAGCAGTGAACAGGGACTAGCGGACTACAATGAGCAGTTCTTC,CASSEQGLADYNEQFF,TRBJ2-1,16,TRBV6-1,NA,TRBD2
TGTGCCAGCCTCCCCCAGCGGACAGCGAACACTGAAGCTTTCTTT,CASLPQRTANTEAFF,TRBJ1-1,15,TRBV19,NA,NA
TGTGCCAGCAGTTACGGGGACACCTATAGCAATCAGCCCCAGCATTTT,CASSYGDTYSNQPQHF,TRBJ1-5,16,TRBV6-6,NA,NA
TGCAGCGTTGTCGGCCTAGCGGGAGTGGCCGGGGAGCTGTTTTTT,CSVVGLAGVAGELFF,TRBJ2-2,15,TRBV29-1,NA,TRBD2
TGTGCCAGCAGTCTCCCAGCGGGCTATGGCTACACCTTC,CASSLPAGYGYTF,TRBJ1-2,13,TRBV28,once,NA
TGCGCCAGCGGGGGACAGGGAGCGGGTGAGCAGTTCTTC,CASGGQGAGEQFF,TRBJ2-1,13,TRBV5-1,NA,TRBD1
TGTGCCAGCAGCTTGGGGCGGATCTACGAGCAGTACTTC,CASSLGRIYEQYF,TRBJ2-7,13,TRBV7-2,once,NA
TGCGCCAGCAGCTTTGGGACAGGGGGTGATTCACCCCTCCACTTT,CASSFGTGGDSPLHF,TRBJ1-6,15,TRBV5-1,NA,TRBD1
TGTGCCAGCAGCGTATTGACAGGGGGCACTGAAGCTTTCTTT,CASSVLTGGTEAFF,TRBJ1-1,14,TRBV7-6,once,TRBD1
TGCGCCAGCAGCTTGGCCCAGGACAGGGGCGAGCAGTACTTC,CASSLAQDRGEQYF,TRBJ2-7,14,TRBV5-1,NA,TRBD1
TGTGCCTGCAGGGGGTTATCAGATACGCAGTATTTT,CACRGLSDTQYF,TRBJ2-3,12,TRBV30,NA,TRBD1
TGTGCCAGCAGCGTGACTAGCGGACTGTACAATGAGCAGTTCTTC,CASSVTSGLYNEQFF,TRBJ2-1,15,TRBV9,NA,TRBD2
TGTGCCACCAGTGACCCACTTCAAGGGGCCGGCTACACCTTC,CATSDPLQGAGYTF,TRBJ1-2,14,TRBV24-1,once,NA
TGTGCCAGCAGCCCCCGTAAACTAGCGGGGGGGACCTACGAGCAGTACTTC,CASSPRKLAGGTYEQYF,TRBJ2-7,17,TRBV5-6,NA,TRBD2
TGTGCCTGGAGTGTCGATCTAGCGGGGGCTTACACAGATACGCAGTATTTT,CAWSVDLAGAYTDTQYF,TRBJ2-3,17,TRBV30,NA,TRBD2
NA,CASSFGQGSTDTRYF,TRBJ2-3,15,TRBV5-1,once,NA
TGTGCCAGCAGCGGAGGGACAGGGGGTGGCTACACCTTC,CASSGGTGGGYTF,TRBJ1-2,13,TRBV9,NA,TRBD1
TGTGCCAGCAGCCAAGATGGTTACAGGGTGTATGCCGGGGAGCTGTTTTTT,CASSQDGYRVYAGELFF,TRBJ2-2,17,TRBV14,NA,NA
TGTGCCAGCAGTTTATTGGGACTTTATATGCGGACCCAGTACTTC,CASSLLGLYMRTQYF,TRBJ2-5,15,TRBV28,NA,NA
TGTGCCTGGAGTATGGCTAGCTCGAGTCGGGAGCAGTACTTC,CAWSMASSSREQYF,TRBJ2-7,14,TRBV30,NA,NA
TGTGCCAGCAGCTTAACCAAGGGGACTGAAGCTTTCTTT,CASSLTKGTEAFF,TRBJ1-1,13,TRBV7-3,once,NA
TGTGCCAGCAGTTACTCCTGGGACACGCTCCCCGGGGAGCTGTTTTTT,CASSYSWDTLPGELFF,TRBJ2-2,16,TRBV6-5,NA,NA
TGTGCCATCAGGACTAGCGGGAGGGACGAGCAGTACTTC,CAIRTSGRDEQYF,TRBJ2-7,13,TRBV10-3,many,TRBD2
TGCGCCAGCAGGGGGAGACTGAACACTGAAGCTTTCTTT,CASRGRLNTEAFF,TRBJ1-1,13,TRBV5-1,once,NA
TGTGCCAGTGTCCTCGGGACTAGCGGGAGGGCAAATGAGCAGTTCTTC,CASVLGTSGRANEQFF,TRBJ2-1,16,TRBV19,NA,TRBD2
TGTGCCTGGAGCGGCGACAGGGGGCTATATCCACAGCCCCAGCATTTT,CAWSGDRGLYPQPQHF,TRBJ1-5,16,TRBV30,NA,TRBD1
TGCGCCAGCAGCTCCTTCTCCTACGAGCAGTACTTC,CASSSFSYEQYF,TRBJ2-7,12,TRBV5-1,NA,NA
TGTGCCAGCGAAGACTACTCACAGTTAACGCAGTATTTT,CASEDYSQLTQYF,TRBJ2-3,13,TRBV28,NA,NA
TGTGCCAGTAGTATCTCCAGCGGACCCTACGAGCAGTACTTC,CASSISSGPYEQYF,TRBJ2-7,14,TRBV19,NA,NA
TGTGCCAGCATGGGGACAGGGGGAGTTCATCAGCCCCAGCATTTT,CASMGTGGVHQPQHF,TRBJ1-5,15,TRBV2,NA,TRBD1
TGCGCCAGCAGCATGGGACAGCAGAACTCCTACGAGCAGTACTTC,CASSMGQQNSYEQYF,TRBJ2-7,15,TRBV5-1,NA,TRBD1
TGCAGCGTTGGCTGGGGACGGGGGGCGTCCGGGGCCAACGTCCTGACTTTC,CSVGWGRGASGANVLTF,TRBJ2-6,17,TRBV29-1,once,NA
TGTGCCAGCAGAGTGGGCAGACAGGGTGTTAACTATGGCTACACCTTC,CASRVGRQGVNYGYTF,TRBJ1-2,16,TRBV11-2,NA,TRBD1
TGTGCCAGCAGTGTCTCAGGGCCCCTTGGCGAGCAGTACTTC,CASSVSGPLGEQYF,TRBJ2-7,14,TRBV28,few,NA